The 6 T cell receptor beta chains reported below all come from one sample, sequenced in a study of cytomegalovirus exposure and HLA in healthy donors. Primers included in the PCR were 60 Vbeta and 13 Jbeta primers. The data were produced by immunoSEQ multiplex PCR, yet TCRdb's version contains in-frame clones alone and is incomplete. The sample has some 190,000 clones; roughly four fifths are singletons. The sample was PBMCs. All receptors come from a young man in good health and CMV-seronegative.

The CDR3 DNA follows: TGTGCCAGCCCCAGGGTATACACCGGGGAGCTGTTTTTT. This gives the protein CASPRVYTGELFF. This chain connects TRBV6-1 to TRBJ2-2; tentative D call: TRBD1 (5 bases). The ends were cut back, 8 bases at V and 3 bases at J, with 10 bases in the middle. The CDR3 totals 13 residues. CDR1 is MNHNS, CDR2 SASEGT, per germline.

The chain recombines TRBV7-6 with TRBJ2-5; 10 nucleotides align to TRBD2. Germline trimming cut 1 base from V and 5 bases from J; bases unmatched to any gene: 4. This CDR3 spans 15 amino acids. CDR1 and CDR2 (germline): SGHVS, FNYEAQ. CDR3 DNA: TGTGCCAGCAGCTTAGGCCTAGCGGGAGTTGAGACCCAGTACTTC. It translates to CASSLGLAGVETQYF.

The J gene is TRBJ2-7, the V gene TRBV11-2; TRBD2 matches at 7 bases. Per germline, CDR1 SGHAT and CDR2 FQNNGV. V trimming: 1 base; J trimming: 1 base; junction bases outside the gene matches: 10. CDR3 length: 17 residues. CDR3 sequence: CASSLGPLAPTSYEQYF. CDR3 DNA: TGTGCCAGCAGCTTAGGCCCACTAGCGCCAACGTCCTACGAGCAGTACTTC.

This chain connects TRBV7-9 to TRBJ1-6; tentative D call: TRBD1 (5 bases). Germline lookup yields CDR1 SEHNR and CDR2 FQNEAQ (reference sequence). V gave up 1 base and J gave up 10 bases, with 17 bases separating them. The CDR3 is 16 amino acids. CDR3 sequence: CASSLESVRAGSPLHF. The CDR3 coding sequence is TGTGCCAGCAGCTTAGAGTCGGTCAGGGCCGGGTCACCCCTCCACTTT. Full variable domain (rest looked up from reference TRBV7-9 and TRBJ1-6): DTGVSQNPRHKITKRGQNVTFRCDPISEHNRLYWYRQTLGQGPEFLTYFQNEAQLEKSRLLSDRFSAERPKGSFSTLEIQRTEQGDSAMYLCASSLESVRAGSPLHFGNGTRLTVT.

V and J are TRBV30 and TRBJ2-2; D not certain. V lost 0 bases to trimming and J lost 5 bases, with 10 bases between them. The CDR3 has 14 amino acids. The germline V gene has CDR1 GTSNPN and CDR2 SVGIG (reference sequence). The CDR3 protein is CAWSVLSTTGELFF. The CDR3 DNA reads TGTGCCTGGAGTGTATTGAGTACGACCGGGGAGCTGTTTTTT.

This chain links TRBV19 with TRBJ1-1, with TRBD1 matching over 9 bases. After removal of 6 bases from V and 3 bases from J, the junction contained 5 bases not matched to a gene. Germline CDR1 and CDR2: LNHDA and SQIVND (reference sequence). There are 14 residues in the CDR3. The CDR3 bases are TGTGCCAGTAGACGAGACAGGGGGTACACTGAAGCTTTCTTT. It encodes CASRRDRGYTEAFF.